These 25 T cell receptor beta chains share one sample of origin, sequenced in a study of T-cell reconstitution after alpha-beta-depleted transplantation in children. Molecular barcoding with unique molecular identifiers was used for the TCRbeta library. TCRdb redid the calling of the PCR reads with MiXCR, one entry per CDR3 protein. The sample shows roughly 100,000 distinct CDR3 sequences, about 5.6% of them seen only once. This sample comprised PBMCs, mostly from graft donor cells, obtained 60 days after TCRalphabeta/CD19-depleted stem cell transplant. The receptors here all came from a female patient aged 2-15 years who had a stem cell transplant for Fanconi anemia, so the T cells may come from the graft donor.

The chain employs TRBV20-1 and TRBJ1-1; perhaps TRBD1 as D (6 bases). This CDR3 contains 12 residues. V was clipped by 3 bases and J by 4 bases, with 9 bases between them. Germline V gives CDR1 DFQATT, CDR2 SNEGSKA (reference sequence). CDR3 in DNA: TGCAGTGCTAGTGACAGGATCACTGAAGCTTTCTTT. Protein product: CSASDRITEAFF.

This clonotype was counted ten times or more. The genes are TRBV12-3 or TRBV12-4 and TRBJ1-1; D unresolved. V was pared by 6 bases and J by 1 base, with 9 bases between. The CDR3 has 13 amino acids. The CDR3 region is CASSPQQNTEAFF. The CDR3 DNA reads TGTGCCAGCAGCCCCCAGCAGAACACTGAAGCTTTCTTT.

This clonotype was seen more than once but under ten times. The V and J genes are TRBV5-1 and TRBJ2-5; tentatively, D is TRBD1 (6 bases). The CDR3 is 15 residues long. Germline assignment: CDR1 SGHRS and CDR2 YFSETQ. V was pared by 1 base and J by 5 bases, with 15 bases between. CDR3: CASSLPNSGVETQYF. CDR3 coding DNA: TGCGCCAGCAGCTTGCCGAACTCAGGGGTGGAGACCCAGTACTTC.

The table lists this clonotype with a few counts. The rearrangement links TRBV6-1 to TRBJ1-2; 9 bases are a match to TRBD1. Germline CDR1 and CDR2: MNHNS and SASEGT. The CDR3 spans 13 residues. The V and J ends lost 8 bases and 4 bases, in that order; junction bases with no gene match: 5. The CDR3 DNA is TGTGCCAGCGGAACAGGGGGCCCCTATGGCTACACCTTC. Protein: CASGTGGPYGYTF.

There are a few counts of this clonotype. V usage is TRBV28 and J usage is TRBJ2-5; 7 bases map to TRBD2. Germline V gene lookup returns CDR1 MDHEN and CDR2 SYDVKM. V trimming: 10 bases; J trimming: 7 bases; junction bases outside the gene matches: 15. The length of the CDR3 is 14 residues. The DNA of the CDR3 is TGTGCCACCTTCCCGAGCGGGGCCGGTTGGACCCAGTACTTC. Translated, it gives CATFPSGAGWTQYF. Full variable domain (outside the CDR3, taken from reference TRBV28 and TRBJ2-5): DVKVTQSSRYLVKRTGEKVFLECVQDMDHENMFWYRQDPGLGLRLIYFSYDVKMKEKGDIPEGYSVSREKKERFSLILESASTNQTSMYLCATFPSGAGWTQYFGPGTRLLVL.

In regard to this clonotype: One base away lies a much larger clone, so this may be a sequencing read error. The V gene is TRBV29-1, the J gene TRBJ2-3, with D tentatively TRBD1 (6 bases). This CDR3 has 15 residues. Trimming pared 4 bases from V and 2 bases from J, leaving 16 bases between. Germline CDR1 is SQVTM and CDR2 is ANQGSEA. The CDR3 bases are TGCAGCGTTGTAGATCTTTTGGGGGCCACAGATACGCAGTATTTT. Amino acids: CSVVDLLGATDTQYF.

This clonotype was counted ten times or more. The chain combines TRBV29-1 with TRBJ2-3; 10 bases are a match to TRBD2. Germline CDR1 is SQVTM and CDR2 is ANQGSEA. Unmatched junction bases numbered 8, after V lost 4 bases and J lost 4 bases. This CDR3 is 15 amino acids long. The CDR3 is CSVVGLAGGPDTQYF. The CDR3 region has the DNA TGCAGCGTTGTCGGTTTAGCGGGAGGCCCAGATACGCAGTATTTT.

There are many counts of this clonotype. The gene calls are TRBV12-3 or TRBV12-4 and TRBJ1-1; D unclear. Trimming pared 2 bases from V and 0 bases from J, leaving 7 bases between. This CDR3 has 14 residues. As DNA, the CDR3 is TGTGCCAGCAGTTTAAGGCAGTTGAACACTGAAGCTTTCTTT. Its translation: CASSLRQLNTEAFF.

The table lists this clonotype with many counts. The chain has TRBV25-1 and TRBJ2-7; TRBD1 agrees at 9 bases. The CDR3 totals 13 residues. The V gene's germline CDR1 is MGHDK and CDR2 SYGVNS. With V trimmed by 8 bases and J by 3 bases, 5 bases remained unmatched. CDR3 residues: CASSDRGFYEQYF. CDR3 bases: TGTGCCAGCTCGGACAGGGGATTCTACGAGCAGTACTTC.

At least ten counts were recorded for this clonotype. The V call is TRBV28, the J call TRBJ1-2, with D hard to call. The germline CDR1 and CDR2 sequences are MDHEN and SYDVKM. The CDR3 has 15 residues. V was pared by 6 bases and J by 4 bases, with 18 bases between. CDR3 protein: CASSSTSLGSYGYTF. As DNA, the CDR3 is TGTGCCAGCAGCTCGACCTCGCTTGGGAGCTATGGCTACACCTTC.

This clonotype showed up many times. This rearrangement joins TRBV20-1 to TRBJ2-1; no reliable D call. The CDR3 totals 12 residues. The germline gives CDR1 DFQATT, CDR2 SNEGSKA (reference sequence). V gave up 1 base and J gave up 7 bases, with 8 bases separating them. The CDR3 loop reads CSARGPVNEQFF. In DNA, the CDR3 is TGCAGTGCTAGAGGCCCAGTGAATGAGCAGTTCTTC.

Ten or more counts support this clonotype. The chain joins TRBV19 to TRBJ1-5; D might be TRBD1 (5 bases). The CDR3 covers 16 residues. Trimming stripped 3 bases from V and 3 bases from J, with 15 bases between. Germline V gene data show CDR1 as LNHDA and CDR2 as SQIVND (reference sequence). The CDR3 loop reads CASSIVGLGPNQPQHF. The CDR3 bases are TGTGCCAGTAGTATTGTAGGGCTGGGGCCCAATCAGCCCCAGCATTTT.

This clonotype was found many times. This chain joins TRBV29-1 and TRBJ2-5; D is undetermined. Germline V lookup: CDR1 SQVTM, CDR2 ANQGSEA. The CDR3 is 14 residues long. V lost 4 bases to trimming and J lost 3 bases, with 15 bases between them. The CDR3 region is CSVGSDRLEETQYF. CDR3 sequence (DNA): TGCAGCGTTGGTTCCGACCGATTAGAAGAGACCCAGTACTTC.

DNA of the CDR3: TGTGCCAGCAGTTTATGGACTAGCGGTTACGAGCAGTACTTC. This encodes CASSLWTSGYEQYF. This rearrangement joins TRBV28 to TRBJ2-7; 9 positions match TRBD2. Germline assignment: CDR1 MDHEN and CDR2 SYDVKM. The CDR3 loop spans 14 amino acids. V lost 0 bases to trimming and J lost 4 bases; unmatched junction nucleotides: 1.

The sample holds many counts of this clonotype. The gene calls are TRBV25-1 and TRBJ1-5, with D uncertain. CDR3 length: 13 residues. The germline CDR1 and CDR2 sequences are MGHDK and SYGVNS. Trimming took 6 bases from V and 6 from J, leaving 12 bases between them. DNA of the CDR3: TGTGCCAGCAGCGCCCACCCCGGTCAGCCCCAGCATTTT. Protein: CASSAHPGQPQHF.

In its sample, this clonotype was seen many times. The chain carries TRBV5-1 and TRBJ1-1; D unclear. The CDR3 totals 15 residues. Trimming shortened V by 0 bases and J by 1 base, and 10 bases separated the two germline ends. Germline V gene data show CDR1 as SGHRS and CDR2 as YFSETQ. The CDR3 coding sequence is TGCGCCAGCAGCTTGGAATGGGGATCGAACACTGAAGCTTTCTTT. Residues: CASSLEWGSNTEAFF.

This clonotype was found a few times. The rearrangement uses TRBV28 and TRBJ2-7; 7 nucleotides align to TRBD2. CDR1 is MDHEN, CDR2 SYDVKM, per germline. CDR3 size: 17 residues. Trimming at V came to 3 bases and at J to 0 bases, leaving 11 bases not matched to a gene. The CDR3 spells CASSFGSGAPNSYEQYF. CDR3 coding DNA: TGTGCCAGCAGTTTTGGAAGCGGGGCCCCCAACTCCTACGAGCAGTACTTC.

This clonotype came up many times. The gene calls are TRBV7-2 and TRBJ1-2; D gene uncertain. From germline, CDR1 is SGHTA and CDR2 FQGNSA. V lost 3 bases to trimming and J lost 4 bases, with 12 bases between them. This CDR3 spans 14 amino acids. In DNA form, the CDR3 reads TGTGCCAGCAGCTTTGTTCCAGACCGCTATGGCTACACCTTC. This encodes CASSFVPDRYGYTF.

This clonotype occurred many times. The rearrangement links TRBV4-2 to TRBJ2-5, with 11 bases identical to TRBD1. Trimming cost V 2 bases and J 4 bases; bases outside gene matches: 3. Germline V CDR1 and CDR2: LGHNA, YNFKEQ. The CDR3 consists of 15 residues. The CDR3 loop reads CASSQPGQGGETQYF. CDR3 sequence (DNA): TGTGCCAGCAGCCAACCGGGACAGGGGGGAGAGACCCAGTACTTC.

This clonotype was detected many times. The rearrangement uses TRBV4-2 and TRBJ2-3, with D uncertain. The ends were cut back, 1 base at V and 2 bases at J, with 16 bases in the middle. The CDR3 spans 17 residues. Germline CDR1 and CDR2: LGHNA and YNFKEQ. The CDR3 nucleotides read TGTGCCAGCAGCCAAGGGGCGCGCGAAATAAACACAGATACGCAGTATTTT. This translates into CASSQGAREINTDTQYF.

This clonotype was picked up many times. The V call is TRBV15, the J call TRBJ2-1, with 11 bases identical to TRBD1. The length of the CDR3 is 17 residues. Trimming at V came to 0 bases and at J to 8 bases, leaving 9 bases not matched to a gene. Germline CDR1 is LNHNV and CDR2 is YYDKDF (reference sequence). The CDR3 nucleotides are TGTGCCACCAGCAGAGACAGGGGGACAGGGGGTAGAGATGAGCAGTTCTTC. Its translation: CATSRDRGTGGRDEQFF.

There are a few counts of this clonotype. This chain connects TRBV7-2 to TRBJ2-1, with 11 bases fitting TRBD2. J lost 5 bases, V lost 5 bases, and 8 bases had no gene match. CDR3 length: 16 residues. Germline assignment: CDR1 SGHTA and CDR2 FQGNSA. CDR3 sequence reads: CASSLALAGGHNEQFF. The CDR3, as DNA: TGTGCCAGCAGCCTCGCTCTAGCGGGAGGTCACAATGAGCAGTTCTTC. The full variable domain, rest sourced from reference TRBV7-2 and TRBJ2-1, is GAGVSQSPSNKVTEKGKDVELRCDPISGHTALYWYRQSLGQGLEFLIYFQGNSAPDKSGLPSDRFSAERTGGSVSTLTIQRTQQEDSAVYLCASSLALAGGHNEQFFGPGTRLTVL.

In the case of this clonotype: Since a much larger clone is just one base distant, this may be a read error. The V call is TRBV10-1, the J call TRBJ2-2, with a possible D match to TRBD1 (5 bases). CDR1 is WNHNN and CDR2 is SYGVQD in the germline V gene (reference sequence). The ends were cut back, 2 bases at V and 4 bases at J, with 14 bases in the middle. This CDR3 has 16 residues. CDR3 sequence (DNA): TGCGCCAGCAGTGAGCTTATAGGGGCAGGCACCGGGGAGCTGTTTTTT. Protein: CASSELIGAGTGELFF.

This clonotype was counted at least ten times. The chain uses TRBV15 and TRBJ1-1; D is unresolved. The V end lost 4 bases, the J end lost 0 bases, and 12 bases lay between the germline ends. The length of the CDR3 is 15 residues. Per germline, CDR1 LNHNV and CDR2 YYDKDF (reference sequence). CDR3 sequence reads: CATSTNEGMNTEAFF. CDR3 sequence (DNA): TGTGCCACCAGCACTAACGAGGGCATGAACACTGAAGCTTTCTTT.

This clonotype was detected ten times or more. The chain employs TRBV7-2 and TRBJ2-1, with TRBD1 as a possible D gene (5 bases). Trimming left V 5 bases short and J 2 bases short, with 13 bases between. From germline, CDR1 is SGHTA and CDR2 FQGNSA. There are 15 residues in the CDR3. For the CDR3, the DNA is TGTGCCAGCAGCCTGGGGCAGCTGACCTACAATGAGCAGTTCTTC. It is translated as CASSLGQLTYNEQFF.